This note documents a single T cell receptor beta chain sequence. CDR1 is SGHNT, CDR2 YYREEE, per germline (reference sequence). Trimming took 2 bases from V and 1 from J, leaving 9 bases between them. This CDR3 spans 14 amino acids. The data derive from a study of blood T cell repertoires in COVID-19. Study-wide background: The analysed material was cDNA or gDNA that came from T cells, B-cell-depleted T cells, or PBMCs.

Methods used by the authors: Reference gene primer amplification in the assay estimated nucleated cell counts. Profiling relied on immunoSEQ multiplex PCR, and the TCRdb table lists in-frame clones only, not all of them. Clone size and V and J calls were adopted from that table, with D and trimming inferred from the DNA. The table lists around 180,000 clones, over 70% of them singletons. Sequenced input: peripheral blood. This chain links TRBV5-4 with TRBJ1-1; D not resolved. This TCR came from a man aged 55 to 70 with active or convalescent COVID-19. The DNA of the CDR3 is TGTGCCAGCAGCTTACAACGGAGGAACACTGAAGCTTTCTTT. As protein: CASSLQRRNTEAFF.